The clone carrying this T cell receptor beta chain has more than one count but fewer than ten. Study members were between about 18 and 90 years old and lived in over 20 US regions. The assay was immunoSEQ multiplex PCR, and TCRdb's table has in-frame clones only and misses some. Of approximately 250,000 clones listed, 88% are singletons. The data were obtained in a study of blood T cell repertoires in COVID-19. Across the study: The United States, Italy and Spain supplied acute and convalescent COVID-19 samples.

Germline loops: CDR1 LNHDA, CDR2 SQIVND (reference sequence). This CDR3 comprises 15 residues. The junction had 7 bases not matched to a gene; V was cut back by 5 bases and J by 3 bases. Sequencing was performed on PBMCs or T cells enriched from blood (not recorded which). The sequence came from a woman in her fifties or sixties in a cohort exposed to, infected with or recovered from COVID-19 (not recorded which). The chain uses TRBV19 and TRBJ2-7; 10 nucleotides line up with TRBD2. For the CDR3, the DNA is TGTGCCAGTAGTGAAACGTCTAGCGGGAGCTACGAGCAGTACTTC. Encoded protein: CASSETSSGSYEQYF.